The TCR beta chain described here comes from a study of shared clonotypes between healthy human individuals. Sorted-subset replicate PCR reactions contained roughly 190 ng DNA, corresponding to some 28,000 T cell genomes. TCRdb's copy holds only in-frame clones and misses some; the assay was immunoSEQ multiplex PCR. The sample lists roughly 2.1 million clones, about 92% occurring once. Trimming removed 3 bases from V and 4 bases from J; junction bases left unmatched: 9. The CDR3 runs 16 residues. The germline CDR1 and CDR2 sequences are SGDLS and YYNGEE. Cells designated naive CD8 were CD45RO-negative and were positively selected for CCR7, with terminally differentiated effector memory CD45RA+ cells excluded.

The TCR originated in a man between 18 and 29 years old in good health. Some clones in this sample may be carry-over from other donors' samples. Source material: naive CD8+ T cells from PBMCs. The chain has TRBV9 and TRBJ2-3; 9 bases agree with TRBD2. The CDR3 loop reads CASSGSGREGPDTQYF. CDR3 nucleotide sequence: TGTGCCAGCAGCGGCTCCGGGCGGGAGGGGCCAGATACGCAGTATTTT.